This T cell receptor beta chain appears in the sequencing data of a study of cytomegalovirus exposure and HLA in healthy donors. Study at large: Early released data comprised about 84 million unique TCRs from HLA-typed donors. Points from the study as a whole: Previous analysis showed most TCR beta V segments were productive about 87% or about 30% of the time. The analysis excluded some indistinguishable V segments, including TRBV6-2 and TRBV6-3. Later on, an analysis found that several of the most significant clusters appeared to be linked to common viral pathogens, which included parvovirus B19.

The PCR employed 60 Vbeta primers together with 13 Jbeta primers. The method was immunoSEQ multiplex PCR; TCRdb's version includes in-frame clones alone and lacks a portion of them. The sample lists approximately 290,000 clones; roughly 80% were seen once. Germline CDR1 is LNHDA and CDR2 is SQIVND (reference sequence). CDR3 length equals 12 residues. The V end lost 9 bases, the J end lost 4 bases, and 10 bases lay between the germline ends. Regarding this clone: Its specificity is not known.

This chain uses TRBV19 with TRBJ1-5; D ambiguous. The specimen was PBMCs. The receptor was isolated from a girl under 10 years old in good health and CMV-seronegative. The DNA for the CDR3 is TGTGCCAGCTCGGAACAGAATCAGCCCCAGCATTTT. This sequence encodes CASSEQNQPQHF.